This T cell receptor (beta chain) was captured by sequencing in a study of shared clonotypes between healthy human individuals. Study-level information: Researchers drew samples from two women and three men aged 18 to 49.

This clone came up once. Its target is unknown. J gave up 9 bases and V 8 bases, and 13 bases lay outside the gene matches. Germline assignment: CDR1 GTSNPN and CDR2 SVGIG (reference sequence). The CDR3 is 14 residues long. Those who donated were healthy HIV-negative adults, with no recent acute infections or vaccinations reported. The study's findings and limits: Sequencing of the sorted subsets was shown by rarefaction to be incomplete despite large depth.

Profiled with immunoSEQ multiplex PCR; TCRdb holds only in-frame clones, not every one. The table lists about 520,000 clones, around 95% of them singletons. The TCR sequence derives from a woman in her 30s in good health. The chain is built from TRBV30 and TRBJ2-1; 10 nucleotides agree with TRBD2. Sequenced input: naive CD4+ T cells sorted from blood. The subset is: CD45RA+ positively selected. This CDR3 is CAGEGPSGSFEQFF. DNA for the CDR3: TGTGCCGGGGAAGGGCCTAGCGGGAGTTTTGAGCAGTTCTTC.